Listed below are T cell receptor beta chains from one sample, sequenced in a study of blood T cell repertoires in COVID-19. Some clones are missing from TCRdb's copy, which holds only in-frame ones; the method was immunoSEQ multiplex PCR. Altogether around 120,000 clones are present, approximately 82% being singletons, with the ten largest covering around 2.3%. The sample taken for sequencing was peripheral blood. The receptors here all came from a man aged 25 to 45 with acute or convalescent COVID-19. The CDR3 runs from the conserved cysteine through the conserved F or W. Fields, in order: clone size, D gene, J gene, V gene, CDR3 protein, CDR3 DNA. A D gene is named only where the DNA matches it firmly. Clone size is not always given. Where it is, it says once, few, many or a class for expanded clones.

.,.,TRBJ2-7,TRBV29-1,CSVGDNGQYEQYF,TGCAGCGTTGGGGACAACGGGCAATACGAGCAGTACTTC
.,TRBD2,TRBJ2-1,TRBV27,CASGPGLYNEQFF,TGTGCCAGCGGACCGGGACTATACAATGAGCAGTTCTTC
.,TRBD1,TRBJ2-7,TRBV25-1,CASSDLLTGDPPYEQYF,TGTGCCAGCAGTGACTTACTCACAGGGGACCCCCCCTACGAGCAGTACTTC
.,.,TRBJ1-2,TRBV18,CASSPWAERDYGYTF,TGTGCCAGCTCACCATGGGCGGAGAGGGATTATGGCTACACCTTC
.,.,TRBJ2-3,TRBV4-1,CASSQASSNTQYF,TGCGCCAGCAGCCAAGCGTCTAGTAATACGCAGTATTTT
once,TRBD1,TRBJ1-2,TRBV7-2,CASSGTRDRGGGYTF,TGTGCCAGCAGCGGCACCCGGGACAGGGGGGGTGGCTACACCTTC
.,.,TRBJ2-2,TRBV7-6,CASSLPRAYKNTGELFF,TGTGCCAGCAGCTTACCCCGTGCATACAAGAACACCGGGGAGCTGTTTTTT
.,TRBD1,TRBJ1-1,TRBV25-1,CASSVSRDRGSQAFF,TGTGCCAGCAGTGTAAGTCGGGACAGGGGAAGTCAAGCTTTCTTT
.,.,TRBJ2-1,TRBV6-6,CASSYRGGPDEQFF,TGTGCCAGCAGTTATAGGGGGGGGCCCGATGAGCAGTTCTTC
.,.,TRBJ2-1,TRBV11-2,CASTPGVSYNEQFF,TGTGCCAGCACTCCCGGGGTCTCCTACAATGAGCAGTTCTTC
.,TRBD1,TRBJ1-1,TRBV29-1,CSVERQGVVRAEAFF,TGCAGCGTTGAGAGACAGGGGGTAGTTCGGGCTGAAGCTTTCTTT
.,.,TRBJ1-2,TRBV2,CASSLGVPLGYTF,TGTGCCAGCAGCTTAGGGGTCCCCCTAGGCTACACCTTC
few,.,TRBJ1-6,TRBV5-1,CASSLGDTLSPLHF,TGCGCCAGCAGCTTGGGGGACACTCTTTCACCCCTCCACTTT
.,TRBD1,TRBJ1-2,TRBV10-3,CAISDVRDSLPGGYTF,TGTGCCATCAGTGACGTACGGGACAGCCTTCCAGGAGGCTACACCTTC
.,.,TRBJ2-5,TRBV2,CASSETVETQYF,TGTGCCAGCAGTGAAACTGTGGAGACCCAGTACTTC
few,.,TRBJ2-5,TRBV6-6,CASNVEDQETQYF,TGTGCCAGCAATGTCGAGGACCAAGAGACCCAGTACTTC